This TCR beta chain was identified in a study of read filtering for tumor transcriptome and immune sequencing. On the study more broadly: Revised staging placed eight or nine patients in R-ISS I, about 15 in II, over 5 in III. Per sample, TCR-region reads ranged about 4.05 to 11 million by IR-seq, 85 to 1273 by RNA-seq.

Molecular barcoded adaptors covering alpha/delta and beta/gamma chains were used on roughly 400 ng RNA. TCRdb independently ran MiXCR on the reads; one entry per CDR3 protein. In the table there are approximately 150,000 distinct CDR3 sequences, roughly 13% of which are singletons. This clonotype has a count of ten or more. Its antigen is unknown. Overall study findings and caveats: Correlation between methods rose after single-read clonotypes were removed.

This CDR3 has 13 amino acids. CDR1 is MNHEY and CDR2 is SVGAGI in the germline V gene. Trimming removed 2 bases from V and 6 bases from J; junction bases left unmatched: 0. Sequencing used a population of CD138-negative cells sorted from bone marrow. This clonotype was obtained from a donor at least 40 years old with multiple myeloma. The gene calls are TRBV6-5 and TRBJ2-2; 7 positions agree with TRBD1. The CDR3, as DNA: TGTGCCAGCAGTTACAGGGGGCCCGGGGAGCTGTTTTTT. Encoded protein: CASSYRGPGELFF.